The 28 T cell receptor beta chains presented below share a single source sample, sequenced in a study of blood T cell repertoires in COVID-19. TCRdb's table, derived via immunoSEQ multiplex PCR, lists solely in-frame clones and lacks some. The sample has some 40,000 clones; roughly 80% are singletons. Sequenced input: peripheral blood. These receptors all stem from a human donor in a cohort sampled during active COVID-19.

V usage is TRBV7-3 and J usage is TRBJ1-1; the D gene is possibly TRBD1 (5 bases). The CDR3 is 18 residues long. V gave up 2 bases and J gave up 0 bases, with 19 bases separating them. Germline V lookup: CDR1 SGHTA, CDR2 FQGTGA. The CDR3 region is CASSLLPPGQVMNTEAFF. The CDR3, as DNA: TGTGCCAGCAGCTTACTCCCCCCCGGACAAGTCATGAACACTGAAGCTTTCTTT. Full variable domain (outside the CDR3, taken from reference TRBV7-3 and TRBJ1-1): GAGVSQTPSNKVTEKGKYVELRCDPISGHTALYWYRQSLGQGPEFLIYFQGTGAADDSGLPNDRFFAVRPEGSVSTLKIQRTERGDSAVYLCASSLLPPGQVMNTEAFFGQGTRLTVV.

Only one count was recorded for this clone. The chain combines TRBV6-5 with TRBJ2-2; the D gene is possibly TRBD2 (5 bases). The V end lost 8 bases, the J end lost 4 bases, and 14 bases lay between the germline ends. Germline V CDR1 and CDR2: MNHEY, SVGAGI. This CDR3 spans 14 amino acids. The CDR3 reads CASCREFGTGELFF. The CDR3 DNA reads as TGTGCCAGCTGTAGGGAGTTTGGCACCGGGGAGCTGTTTTTT.

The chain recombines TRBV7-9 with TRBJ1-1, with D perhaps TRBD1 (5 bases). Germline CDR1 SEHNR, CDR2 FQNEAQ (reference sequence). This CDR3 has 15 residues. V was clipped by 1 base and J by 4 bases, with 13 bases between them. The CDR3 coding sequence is TGTGCCAGCAGCTTAGGGGACCTGGAGGGCACTGAAGCTTTCTTT. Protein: CASSLGDLEGTEAFF.

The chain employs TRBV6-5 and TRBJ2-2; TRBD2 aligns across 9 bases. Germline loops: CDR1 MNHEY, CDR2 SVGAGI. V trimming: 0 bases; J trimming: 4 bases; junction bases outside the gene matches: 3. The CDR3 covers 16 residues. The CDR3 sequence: CASSYSTAGGTGELFF. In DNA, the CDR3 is TGTGCCAGCAGTTACTCGACAGCGGGAGGCACCGGGGAGCTGTTTTTT.

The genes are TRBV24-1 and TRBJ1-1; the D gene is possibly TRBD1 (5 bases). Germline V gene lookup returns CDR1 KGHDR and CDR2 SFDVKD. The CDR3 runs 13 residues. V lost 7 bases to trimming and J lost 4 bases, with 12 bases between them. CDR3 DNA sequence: TGTGCCACCAGGGGGGAGGGCCGCACTGAAGCTTTCTTT. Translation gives CATRGEGRTEAFF.

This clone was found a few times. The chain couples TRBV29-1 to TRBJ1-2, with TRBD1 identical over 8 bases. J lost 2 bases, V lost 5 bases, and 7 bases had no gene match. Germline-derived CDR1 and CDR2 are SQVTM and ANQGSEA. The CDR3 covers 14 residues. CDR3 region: CSVRGTGANYGYTF. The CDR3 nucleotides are TGCAGCGTTCGTGGGACAGGCGCCAACTATGGCTACACCTTC.

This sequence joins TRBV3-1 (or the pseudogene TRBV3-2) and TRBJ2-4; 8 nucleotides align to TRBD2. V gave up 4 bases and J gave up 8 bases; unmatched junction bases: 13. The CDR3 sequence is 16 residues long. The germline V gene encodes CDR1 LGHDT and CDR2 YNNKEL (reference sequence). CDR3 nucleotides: TGTGCCAGCAGCCGATACCTCGGGACTAGTGGGGACATTCAGTACTTC. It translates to CASSRYLGTSGDIQYF.

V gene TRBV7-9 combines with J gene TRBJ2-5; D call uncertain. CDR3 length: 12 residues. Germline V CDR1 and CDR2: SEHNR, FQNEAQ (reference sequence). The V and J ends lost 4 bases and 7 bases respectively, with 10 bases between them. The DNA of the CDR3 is TGTGCCAGCAGCTCCGCCACGGGGACCCAGTACTTC. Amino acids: CASSSATGTQYF.

Written as DNA, the CDR3 is TGTGCCAGCAGCTTGGAGACAGGGGGTCGGGAGACCCAGTACTTC. Amino acid sequence: CASSLETGGRETQYF. The chain carries TRBV5-4 and TRBJ2-5; 9 nucleotides agree with TRBD1. This CDR3 is built from 15 residues. CDR1 and CDR2 from the germline V gene are SGHNT and YYREEE (reference sequence). Trimming removed 0 bases from V and 5 bases from J; junction bases left unmatched: 5.

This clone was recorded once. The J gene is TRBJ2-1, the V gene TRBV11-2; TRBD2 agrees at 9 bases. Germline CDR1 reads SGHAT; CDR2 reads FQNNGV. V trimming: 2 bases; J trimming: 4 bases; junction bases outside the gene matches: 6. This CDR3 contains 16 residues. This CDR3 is CASSLLGGRVYNEQFF. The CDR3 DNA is TGTGCCAGCAGCTTATTAGGCGGGAGGGTTTACAATGAGCAGTTCTTC.

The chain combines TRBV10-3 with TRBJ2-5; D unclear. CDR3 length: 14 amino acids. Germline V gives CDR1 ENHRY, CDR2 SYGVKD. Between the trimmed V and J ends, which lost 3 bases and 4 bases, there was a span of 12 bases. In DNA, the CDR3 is TGTGCCATCAGTGACGGTTCCGTTCCAGAGACCCAGTACTTC. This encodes CAISDGSVPETQYF.

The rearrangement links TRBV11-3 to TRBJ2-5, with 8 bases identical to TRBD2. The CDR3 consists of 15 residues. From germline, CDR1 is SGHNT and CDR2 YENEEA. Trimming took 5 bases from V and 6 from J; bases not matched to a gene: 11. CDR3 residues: CASSPPTGGPQTQYF. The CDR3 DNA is TGTGCCAGCAGCCCCCCTACGGGAGGGCCCCAGACCCAGTACTTC.

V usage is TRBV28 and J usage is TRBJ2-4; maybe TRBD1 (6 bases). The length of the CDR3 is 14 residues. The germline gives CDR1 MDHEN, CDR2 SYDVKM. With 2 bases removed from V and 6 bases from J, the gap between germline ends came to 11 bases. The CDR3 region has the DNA TGTGCCAGCAGTTTAGCAGGGGATGGAAACATTCAGTACTTC. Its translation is CASSLAGDGNIQYF.

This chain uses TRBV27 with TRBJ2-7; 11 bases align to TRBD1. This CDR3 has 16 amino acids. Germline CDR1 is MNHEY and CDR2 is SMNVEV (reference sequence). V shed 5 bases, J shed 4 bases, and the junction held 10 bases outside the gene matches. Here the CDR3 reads CASSDSGTGGRYEQYF. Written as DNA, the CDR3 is TGTGCCAGCAGTGATTCCGGGACAGGGGGGCGGTACGAGCAGTACTTC.

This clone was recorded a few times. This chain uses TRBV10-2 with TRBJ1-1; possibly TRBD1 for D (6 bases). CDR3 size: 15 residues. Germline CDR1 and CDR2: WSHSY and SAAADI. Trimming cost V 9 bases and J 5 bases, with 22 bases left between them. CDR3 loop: CASGGAGTSRTEAFF. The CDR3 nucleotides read TGCGCCAGTGGGGGGGCAGGGACGTCGAGGACTGAAGCTTTCTTT.

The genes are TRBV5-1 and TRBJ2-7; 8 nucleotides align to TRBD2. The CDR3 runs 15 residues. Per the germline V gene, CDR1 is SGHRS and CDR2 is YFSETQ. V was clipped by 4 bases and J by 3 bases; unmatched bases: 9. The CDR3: CASSVGRGEGYEQYF. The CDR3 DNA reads TGCGCCAGCAGCGTCGGGAGGGGGGAAGGCTACGAGCAGTACTTC.

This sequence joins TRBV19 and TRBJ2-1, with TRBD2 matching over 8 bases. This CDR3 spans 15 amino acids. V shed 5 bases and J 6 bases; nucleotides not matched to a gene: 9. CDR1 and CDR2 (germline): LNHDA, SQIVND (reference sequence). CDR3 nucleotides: TGTGCCAGTAGTGGGGCCGGGGGGGGCGGCAATGAGCAGTTCTTC. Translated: CASSGAGGGGNEQFF.

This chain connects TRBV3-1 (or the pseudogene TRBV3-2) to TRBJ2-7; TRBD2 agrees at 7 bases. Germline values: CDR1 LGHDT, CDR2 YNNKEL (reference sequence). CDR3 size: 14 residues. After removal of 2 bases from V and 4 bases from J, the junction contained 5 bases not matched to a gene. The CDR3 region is CASSQPDSGYEQYF. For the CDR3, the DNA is TGTGCCAGCAGCCAACCGGATAGCGGGTACGAGCAGTACTTC.

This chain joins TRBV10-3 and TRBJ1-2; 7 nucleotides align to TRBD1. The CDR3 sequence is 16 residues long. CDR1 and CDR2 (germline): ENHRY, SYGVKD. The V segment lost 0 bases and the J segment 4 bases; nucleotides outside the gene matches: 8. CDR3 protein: CAISESTGTDAYGYTF. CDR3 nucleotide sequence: TGTGCCATCAGTGAGTCGACTGGGACAGACGCCTATGGCTACACCTTC.

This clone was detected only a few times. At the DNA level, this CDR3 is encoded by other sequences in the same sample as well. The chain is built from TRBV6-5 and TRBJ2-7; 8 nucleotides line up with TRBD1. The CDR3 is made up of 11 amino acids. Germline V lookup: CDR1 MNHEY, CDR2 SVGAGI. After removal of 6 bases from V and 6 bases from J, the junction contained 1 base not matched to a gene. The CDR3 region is CASSTGGEQYF. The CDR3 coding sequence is TGTGCCAGCAGCACAGGGGGCGAGCAGTACTTC.

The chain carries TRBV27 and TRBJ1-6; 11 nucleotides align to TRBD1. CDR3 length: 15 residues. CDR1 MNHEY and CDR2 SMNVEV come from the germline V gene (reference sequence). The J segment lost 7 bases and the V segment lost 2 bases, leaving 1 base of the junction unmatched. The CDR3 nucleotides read TGTGCCAGCAGTTTAGGGGACAGGGGGAATTCACCCCTCCACTTT. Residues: CASSLGDRGNSPLHF.

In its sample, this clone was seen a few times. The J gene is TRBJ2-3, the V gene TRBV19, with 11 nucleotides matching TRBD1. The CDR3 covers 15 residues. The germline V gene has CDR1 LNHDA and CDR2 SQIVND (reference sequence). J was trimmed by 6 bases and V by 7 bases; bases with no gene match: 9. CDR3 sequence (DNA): TGTGCCAGTAAACGGGGACAGGGGGAGTCGGATACGCAGTATTTT. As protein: CASKRGQGESDTQYF.

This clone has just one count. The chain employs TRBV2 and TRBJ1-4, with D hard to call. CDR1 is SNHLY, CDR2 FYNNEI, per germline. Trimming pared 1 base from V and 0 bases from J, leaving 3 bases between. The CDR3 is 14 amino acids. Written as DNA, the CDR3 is TGTGCCAGCAGTGAAGGAGCAACTAATGAAAAACTGTTTTTT. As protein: CASSEGATNEKLFF.

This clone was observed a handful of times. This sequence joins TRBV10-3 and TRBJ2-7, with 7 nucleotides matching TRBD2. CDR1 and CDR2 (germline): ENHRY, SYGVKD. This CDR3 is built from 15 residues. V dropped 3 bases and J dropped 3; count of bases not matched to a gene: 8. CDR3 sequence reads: CAISDSSGFGYEQYF. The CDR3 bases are TGTGCCATCAGTGATTCTAGCGGTTTTGGCTACGAGCAGTACTTC.

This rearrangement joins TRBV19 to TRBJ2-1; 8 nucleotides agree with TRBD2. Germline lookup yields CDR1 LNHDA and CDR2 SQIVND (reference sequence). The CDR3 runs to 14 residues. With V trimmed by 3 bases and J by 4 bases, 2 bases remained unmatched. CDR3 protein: CASSISGSYNEQFF. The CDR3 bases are TGTGCCAGTAGTATCAGCGGGAGTTACAATGAGCAGTTCTTC. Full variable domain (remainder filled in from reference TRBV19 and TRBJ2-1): DGGITQSPKYLFRKEGQNVTLSCEQNLNHDAMYWYRQDPGQGLRLIYYSQIVNDFQKGDIAEGYSVSREKKESFPLTVTSAQKNPTAFYLCASSISGSYNEQFFGPGTRLTVL.

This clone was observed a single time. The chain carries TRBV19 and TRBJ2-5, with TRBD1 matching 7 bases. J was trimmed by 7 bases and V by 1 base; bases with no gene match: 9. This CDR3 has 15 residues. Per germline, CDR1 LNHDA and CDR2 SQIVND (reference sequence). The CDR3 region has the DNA TGTGCCAGTAGTATAGCCCGGGACAGCGGAGGGACCCAGTACTTC. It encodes CASSIARDSGGTQYF.

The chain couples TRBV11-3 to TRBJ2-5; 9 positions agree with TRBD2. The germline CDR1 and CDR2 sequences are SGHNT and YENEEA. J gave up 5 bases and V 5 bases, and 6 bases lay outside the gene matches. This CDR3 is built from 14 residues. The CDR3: CASSLGTSLETQYF. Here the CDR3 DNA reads TGTGCCAGCAGCCTAGGGACTAGCTTGGAGACCCAGTACTTC.

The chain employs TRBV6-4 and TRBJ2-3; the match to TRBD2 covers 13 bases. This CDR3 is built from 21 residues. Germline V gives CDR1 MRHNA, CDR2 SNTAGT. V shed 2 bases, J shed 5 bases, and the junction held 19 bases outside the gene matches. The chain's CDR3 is CASSDRRRVLAGGTVRDTQYF. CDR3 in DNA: TGTGCCAGCAGTGACAGGAGGCGCGTACTAGCGGGAGGGACGGTAAGAGATACGCAGTATTTT.